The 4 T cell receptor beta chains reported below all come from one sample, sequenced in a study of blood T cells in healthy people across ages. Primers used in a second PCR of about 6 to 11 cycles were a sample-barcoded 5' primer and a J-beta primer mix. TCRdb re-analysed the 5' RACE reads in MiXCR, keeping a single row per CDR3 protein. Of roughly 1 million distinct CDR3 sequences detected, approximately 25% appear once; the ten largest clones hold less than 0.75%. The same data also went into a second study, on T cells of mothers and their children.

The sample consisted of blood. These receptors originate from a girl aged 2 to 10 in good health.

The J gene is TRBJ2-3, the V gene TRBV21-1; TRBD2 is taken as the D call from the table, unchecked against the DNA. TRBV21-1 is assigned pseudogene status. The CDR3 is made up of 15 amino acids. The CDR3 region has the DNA TGTGCCAGCCACGAAGAGCGGTTACGCACAGATACGCAGTATTTT. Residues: CASHEERLRTDTQYF.

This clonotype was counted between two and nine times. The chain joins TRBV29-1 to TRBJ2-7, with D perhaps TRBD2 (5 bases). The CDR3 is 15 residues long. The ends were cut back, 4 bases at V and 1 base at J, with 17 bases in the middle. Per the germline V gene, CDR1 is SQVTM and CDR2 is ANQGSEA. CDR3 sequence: CSVALWLDLSYEQYF. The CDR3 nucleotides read TGCAGCGTTGCCCTTTGGCTGGACTTATCCTACGAGCAGTACTTC.

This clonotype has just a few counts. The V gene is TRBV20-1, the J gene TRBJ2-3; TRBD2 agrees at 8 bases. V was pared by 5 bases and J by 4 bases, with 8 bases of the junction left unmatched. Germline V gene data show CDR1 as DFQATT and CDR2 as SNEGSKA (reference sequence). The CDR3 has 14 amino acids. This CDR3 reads CSARGGAGADTQYF. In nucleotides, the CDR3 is TGCAGTGCTCGAGGAGGAGCGGGGGCAGATACGCAGTATTTT.

The CDR3 bases are TGTGCCAGCACCGTAGACGGGACCCAGTACTTC. It specifies CASTVDGTQYF. The chain employs TRBV6-2 or TRBV6-3 and TRBJ2-7, with D hard to call. The J call may be wrong; the DNA end is better matched by TRBJ2-5. CDR3 length: 11 residues. Germline V gene lookup returns CDR1 MNHEY and CDR2 SVGEGT.